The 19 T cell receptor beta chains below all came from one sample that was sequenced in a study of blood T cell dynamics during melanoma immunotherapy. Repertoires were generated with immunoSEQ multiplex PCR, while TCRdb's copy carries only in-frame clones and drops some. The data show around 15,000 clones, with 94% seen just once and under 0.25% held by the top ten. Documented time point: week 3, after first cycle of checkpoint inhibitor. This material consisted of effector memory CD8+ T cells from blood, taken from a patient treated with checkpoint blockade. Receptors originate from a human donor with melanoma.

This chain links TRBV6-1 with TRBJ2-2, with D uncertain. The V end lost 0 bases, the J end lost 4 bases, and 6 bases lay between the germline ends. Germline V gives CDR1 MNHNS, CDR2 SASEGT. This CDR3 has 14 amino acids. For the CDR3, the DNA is TGTGCCAGCAGTGAAGCCCAGATCACCGGGGAGCTGTTTTTT. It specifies CASSEAQITGELFF.

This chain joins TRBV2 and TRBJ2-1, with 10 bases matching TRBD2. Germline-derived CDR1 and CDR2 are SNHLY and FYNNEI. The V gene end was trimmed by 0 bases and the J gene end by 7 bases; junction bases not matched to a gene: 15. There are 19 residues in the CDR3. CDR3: CASSEASISGRSAGNEQFF. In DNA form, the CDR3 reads TGTGCCAGCAGTGAAGCCTCGATTAGCGGGAGGTCCGCTGGGAATGAGCAGTTCTTC.

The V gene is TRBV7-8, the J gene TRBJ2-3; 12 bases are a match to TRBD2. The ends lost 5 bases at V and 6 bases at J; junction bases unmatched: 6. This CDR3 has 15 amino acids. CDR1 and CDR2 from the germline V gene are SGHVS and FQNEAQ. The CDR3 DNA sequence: TGTGCCAGCAGCCCGACTAGCGGGAGTTACGATACGCAGTATTTT. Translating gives CASSPTSGSYDTQYF.

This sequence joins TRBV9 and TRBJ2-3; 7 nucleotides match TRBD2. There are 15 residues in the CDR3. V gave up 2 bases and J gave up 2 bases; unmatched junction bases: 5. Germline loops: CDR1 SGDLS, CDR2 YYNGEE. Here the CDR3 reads CASSVGLAVTDTQYF. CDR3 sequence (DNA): TGTGCCAGCAGCGTTGGGCTAGCGGTCACAGATACGCAGTATTTT. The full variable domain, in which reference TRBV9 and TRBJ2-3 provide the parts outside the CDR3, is DSGVTQTPKHLITATGQRVTLRCSPRSGDLSVYWYQQSLDQGLQFLIQYYNGEERAKGNILERFSAQQFPDLHSELNLSSLELGDSALYFCASSVGLAVTDTQYFGPGTRLTVL.

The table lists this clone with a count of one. The CDR3 spells CASSSGTVRVKQYF. The CDR3 DNA sequence: TGTGCCAGCAGCTCCGGGACGGTCCGTGTCAAGCAGTACTTC. J is TRBJ2-7 and V is TRBV11-2; perhaps D is TRBD1 or TRBD2 (5 bases each). V was cut by 4 bases and J by 8 bases, with 18 bases left in between. Looked up from germline, CDR1 is SGHAT and CDR2 is FQNNGV. This CDR3 contains 14 residues.

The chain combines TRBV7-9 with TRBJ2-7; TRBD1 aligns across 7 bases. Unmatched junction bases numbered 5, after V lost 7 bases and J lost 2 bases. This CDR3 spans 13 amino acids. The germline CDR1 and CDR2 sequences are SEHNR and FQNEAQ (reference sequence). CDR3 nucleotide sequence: TGTGCCAGCACCGGGACAGAGGCCTACGAGCAGTACTTC. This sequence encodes CASTGTEAYEQYF.

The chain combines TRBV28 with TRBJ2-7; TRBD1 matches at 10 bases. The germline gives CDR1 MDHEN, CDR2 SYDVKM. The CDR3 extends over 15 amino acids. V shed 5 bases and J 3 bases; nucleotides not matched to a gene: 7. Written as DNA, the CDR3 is TGTGCCAGCAGTCTACCGGGGACAGGGGACTACGAGCAGTACTTC. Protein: CASSLPGTGDYEQYF.

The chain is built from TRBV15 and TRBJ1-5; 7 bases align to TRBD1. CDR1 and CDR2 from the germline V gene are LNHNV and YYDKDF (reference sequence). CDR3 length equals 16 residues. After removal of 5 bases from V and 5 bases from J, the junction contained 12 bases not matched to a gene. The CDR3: CATSSYPTGPHQPQHF. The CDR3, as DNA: TGTGCCACCAGCTCTTACCCGACAGGGCCGCATCAGCCCCAGCATTTT. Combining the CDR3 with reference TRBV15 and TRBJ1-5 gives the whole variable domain DAMVIQNPRYQVTQFGKPVTLSCSQTLNHNVMYWYQQKSSQAPKLLFHYYDKDFNNEADTPDNFQSRRPNTSFCFLDIRSPGLGDTAMYLCATSSYPTGPHQPQHFGDGTRLSIL.

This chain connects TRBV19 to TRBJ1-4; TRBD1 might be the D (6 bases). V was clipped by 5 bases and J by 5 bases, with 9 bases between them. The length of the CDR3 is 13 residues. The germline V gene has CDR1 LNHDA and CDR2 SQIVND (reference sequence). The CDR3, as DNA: TGTGCCAGTAGTCAGGGGTTGAATGAAAAACTGTTTTTT. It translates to CASSQGLNEKLFF.

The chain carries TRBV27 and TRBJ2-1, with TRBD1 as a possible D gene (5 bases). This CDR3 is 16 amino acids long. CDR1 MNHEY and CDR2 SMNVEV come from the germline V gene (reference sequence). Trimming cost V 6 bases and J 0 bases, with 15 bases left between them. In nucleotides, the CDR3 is TGTGCCAGCAGCTCCCTTAGGGGCCTCTCCTACAATGAGCAGTTCTTC. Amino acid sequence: CASSSLRGLSYNEQFF.

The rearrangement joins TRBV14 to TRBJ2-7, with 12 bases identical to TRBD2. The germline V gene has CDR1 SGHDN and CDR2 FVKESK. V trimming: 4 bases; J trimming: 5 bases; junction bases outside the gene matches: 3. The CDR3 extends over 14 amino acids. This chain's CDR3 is CASSLGTSGHEQYF. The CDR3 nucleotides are TGTGCCAGCAGCCTAGGGACTAGCGGGCACGAGCAGTACTTC.

CDR3 coding DNA: TGTGCCAGCAGCGTAATAGCGGGATCCTACGAGCAGTACTTC. Translating it yields CASSVIAGSYEQYF. This sequence joins TRBV4-2 and TRBJ2-7; 8 nucleotides line up with TRBD2. This CDR3 contains 14 residues. The V and J ends lost 5 bases and 1 base, in that order; junction bases with no gene match: 4. CDR1 LGHNA and CDR2 YNFKEQ come from the germline V gene.

In DNA, the CDR3 is TGTGCCACCAGCAGCCTACCACGACTAGCGGGTGAGCAAGAGACCCAGTACTTC. This codes for CATSSLPRLAGEQETQYF. V gene TRBV15 combines with J gene TRBJ2-5; 10 positions match TRBD2. Unmatched junction bases numbered 12, after V lost 3 bases and J lost 2 bases. The CDR3 has 18 amino acids. CDR1 LNHNV and CDR2 YYDKDF come from the germline V gene (reference sequence).

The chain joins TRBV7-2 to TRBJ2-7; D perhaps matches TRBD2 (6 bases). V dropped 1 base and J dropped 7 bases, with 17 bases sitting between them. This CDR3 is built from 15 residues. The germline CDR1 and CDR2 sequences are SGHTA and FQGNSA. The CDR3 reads CASSLVGGNLSEQYF. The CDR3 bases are TGTGCCAGCAGCTTAGTGGGCGGGAATTTGAGTGAGCAGTACTTC.

The CDR3, as DNA: TGCGCCAGCACCCTCACTAGAGGAGGCACAGATACGCAGTATTTT. This gives the protein CASTLTRGGTDTQYF. The chain is built from TRBV5-1 and TRBJ2-3; TRBD2 might be the D (5 bases). This CDR3 has 15 residues. The V gene's germline CDR1 is SGHRS and CDR2 YFSETQ. V lost 6 bases and J lost 1, with 15 bases in between. Full variable domain (missing parts from reference TRBV5-1 and TRBJ2-3): KAGVTQTPRYLIKTRGQQVTLSCSPISGHRSVSWYQQTPGQGLQFLFEYFSETQRNKGNFPGRFSGRQFSNSRSEMNVSTLELGDSALYLCASTLTRGGTDTQYFGPGTRLTVL.

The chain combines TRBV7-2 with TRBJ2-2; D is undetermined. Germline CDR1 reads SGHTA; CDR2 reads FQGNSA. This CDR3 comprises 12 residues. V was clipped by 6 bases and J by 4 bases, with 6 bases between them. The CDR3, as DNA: TGTGCCAGCAGTCCCTCCACCGGGGAGCTGTTTTTT. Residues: CASSPSTGELFF.

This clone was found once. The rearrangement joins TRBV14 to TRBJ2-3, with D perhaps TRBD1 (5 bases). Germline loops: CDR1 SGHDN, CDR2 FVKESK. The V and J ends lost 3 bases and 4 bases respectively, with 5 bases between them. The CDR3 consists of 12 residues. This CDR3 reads CASSQTADTQYF. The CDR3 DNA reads TGTGCCAGCAGCCAGACAGCAGATACGCAGTATTTT.

CDR3 nucleotides: TGTGCCAGCAGTGTCCCGGGACAGGGTTACGAGCAGTACTTC. It specifies CASSVPGQGYEQYF. V and J are TRBV2 and TRBJ2-5; 9 nucleotides line up with TRBD1. The DNA matches TRBJ2-7 better at its end, which makes the J call doubtful. The germline V gene has CDR1 SNHLY and CDR2 FYNNEI. The CDR3 consists of 14 residues.

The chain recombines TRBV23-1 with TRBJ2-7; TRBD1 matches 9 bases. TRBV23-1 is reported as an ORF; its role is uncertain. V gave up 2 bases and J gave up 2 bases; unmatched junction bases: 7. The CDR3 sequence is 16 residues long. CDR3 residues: CASSQTGTGYPYEQYF. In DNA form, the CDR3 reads TGCGCCAGCAGTCAAACCGGGACAGGGTACCCCTACGAGCAGTACTTC.